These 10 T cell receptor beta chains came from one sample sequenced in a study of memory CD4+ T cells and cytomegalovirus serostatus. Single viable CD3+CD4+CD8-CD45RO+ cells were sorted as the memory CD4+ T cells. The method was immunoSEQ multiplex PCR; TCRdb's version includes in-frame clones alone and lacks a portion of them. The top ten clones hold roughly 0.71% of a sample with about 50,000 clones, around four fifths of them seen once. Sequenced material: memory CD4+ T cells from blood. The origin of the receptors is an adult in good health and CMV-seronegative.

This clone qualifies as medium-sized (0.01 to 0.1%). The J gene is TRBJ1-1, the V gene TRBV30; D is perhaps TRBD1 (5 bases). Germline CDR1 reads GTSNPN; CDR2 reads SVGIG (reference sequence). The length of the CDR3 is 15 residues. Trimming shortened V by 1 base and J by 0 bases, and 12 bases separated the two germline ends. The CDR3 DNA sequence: TGTGCCTGGAGTGGGGGGGAAGGGGTGAACACTGAAGCTTTCTTT. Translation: CAWSGGEGVNTEAFF.

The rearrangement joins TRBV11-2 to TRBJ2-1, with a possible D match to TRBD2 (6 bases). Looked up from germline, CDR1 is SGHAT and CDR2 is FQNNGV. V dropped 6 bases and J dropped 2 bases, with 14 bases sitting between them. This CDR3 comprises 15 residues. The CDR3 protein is CASRSSGLTYNEQFF. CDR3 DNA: TGTGCCAGCAGGTCATCAGGACTAACCTACAATGAGCAGTTCTTC.

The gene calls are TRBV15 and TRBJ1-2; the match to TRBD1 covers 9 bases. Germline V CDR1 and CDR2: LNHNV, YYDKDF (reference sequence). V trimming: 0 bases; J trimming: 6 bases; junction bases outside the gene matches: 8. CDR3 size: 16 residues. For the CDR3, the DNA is TGTGCCACCAGCAGAGAACCCCCGGACAGGGGCCATGGCTACACCTTC. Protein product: CATSREPPDRGHGYTF.

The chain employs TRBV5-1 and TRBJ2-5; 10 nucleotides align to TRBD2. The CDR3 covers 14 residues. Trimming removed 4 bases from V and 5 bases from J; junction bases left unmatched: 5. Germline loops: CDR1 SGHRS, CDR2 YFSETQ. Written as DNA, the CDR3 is TGCGCCAGCAGCACAGCGGGAGGGTCGGAGACCCAGTACTTC. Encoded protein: CASSTAGGSETQYF.

This chain's CDR3 is CASSRIGQGNTEAFF. The CDR3 coding sequence is TGTGCCAGTAGTCGAATTGGTCAAGGGAACACTGAAGCTTTCTTT. The chain links TRBV19 to TRBJ1-1; D not resolved. V lost 5 bases and J 1 base, leaving 14 bases between the germline ends. Germline CDR1 and CDR2: LNHDA and SQIVND (reference sequence). CDR3 length: 15 residues.

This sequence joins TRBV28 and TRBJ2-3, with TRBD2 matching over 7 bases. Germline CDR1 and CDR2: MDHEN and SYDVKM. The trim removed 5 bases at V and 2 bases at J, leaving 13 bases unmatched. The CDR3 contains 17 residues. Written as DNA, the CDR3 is TGTGCCAGCAGTAGACCTGGGGGGAGGGCTTTCACAGATACGCAGTATTTT. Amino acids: CASSRPGGRAFTDTQYF.

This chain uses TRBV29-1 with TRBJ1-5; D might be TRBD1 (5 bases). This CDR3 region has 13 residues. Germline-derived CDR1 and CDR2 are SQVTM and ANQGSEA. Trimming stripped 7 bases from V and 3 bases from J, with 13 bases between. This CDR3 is CSARGGNNQPQHF. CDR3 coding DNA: TGCAGCGCCCGGGGGGGTAACAATCAGCCCCAGCATTTT. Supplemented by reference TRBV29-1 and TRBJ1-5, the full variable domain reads SAVISQKPSRDICQRGTSLTIQCQVDSQVTMMFWYRQQPGQSLTLIATANQGSEATYESGFVIDKFPISRPNLTFSTLTVSNMSPEDSSIYLCSARGGNNQPQHFGDGTRLSIL.

CDR3 protein: CAWSVGNSGNTIYF. The CDR3 region has the DNA TGTGCCTGGAGTGTAGGAAACTCTGGAAACACCATATATTTT. This chain joins TRBV30 and TRBJ1-3, with D uncertain. V lost 0 bases and J lost 0, with 6 bases in between. Germline V lookup: CDR1 GTSNPN, CDR2 SVGIG (reference sequence). The CDR3 totals 14 residues.

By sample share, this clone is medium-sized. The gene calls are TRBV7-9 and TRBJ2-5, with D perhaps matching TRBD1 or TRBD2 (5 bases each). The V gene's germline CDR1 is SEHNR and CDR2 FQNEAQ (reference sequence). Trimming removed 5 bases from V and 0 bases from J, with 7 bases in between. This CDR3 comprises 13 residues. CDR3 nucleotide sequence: TGTGCCAGCAGCGGGGGACACCAAGAGACCCAGTACTTC. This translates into CASSGGHQETQYF. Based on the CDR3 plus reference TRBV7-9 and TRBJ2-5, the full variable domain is DTGVSQNPRHKITKRGQNVTFRCDPISEHNRLYWYRQTLGQGPEFLTYFQNEAQLEKSRLLSDRFSAERPKGSFSTLEIQRTEQGDSAMYLCASSGGHQETQYFGPGTRLLVL.

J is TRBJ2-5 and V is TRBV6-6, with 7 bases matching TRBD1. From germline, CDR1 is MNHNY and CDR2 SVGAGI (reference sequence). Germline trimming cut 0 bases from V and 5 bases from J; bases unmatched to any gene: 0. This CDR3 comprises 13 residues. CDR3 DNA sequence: TGTGCCAGCAGTTACTCGACAGGGGAGACCCAGTACTTC. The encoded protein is CASSYSTGETQYF.